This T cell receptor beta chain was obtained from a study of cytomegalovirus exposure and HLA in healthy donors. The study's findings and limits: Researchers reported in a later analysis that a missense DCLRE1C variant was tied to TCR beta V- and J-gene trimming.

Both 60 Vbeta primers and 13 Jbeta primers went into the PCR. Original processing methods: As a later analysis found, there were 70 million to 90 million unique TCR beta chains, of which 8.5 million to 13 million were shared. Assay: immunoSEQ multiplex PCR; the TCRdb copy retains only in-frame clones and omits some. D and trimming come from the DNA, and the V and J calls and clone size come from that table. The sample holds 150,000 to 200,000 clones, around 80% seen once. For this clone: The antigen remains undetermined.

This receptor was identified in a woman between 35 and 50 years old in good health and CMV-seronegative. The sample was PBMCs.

The CDR3 reads CASSLDWGGPRGGEQFF. CDR3 nucleotides: TGTGCCAGCAGCTTAGATTGGGGAGGGCCGAGGGGAGGTGAGCAGTTCTTC. The genes are TRBV11-3 and TRBJ2-1; 7 bases are shared with TRBD2. The CDR3 contains 17 residues. Trimming took 0 bases from V and 9 from J; bases not matched to a gene: 14. The germline gives CDR1 SGHNT, CDR2 YENEEA.